Each of the 30 T cell receptor beta chains below was sequenced from the same sample in a study of blood T cell repertoires in COVID-19. Libraries were prepared by immunoSEQ multiplex PCR; TCRdb keeps only in-frame clonotypes and omits some of them. The sample holds 300,000 to 450,000 clones; roughly nine tenths are singletons and the top ten take more than 0.8%. The material sequenced was PBMCs or T cells enriched from blood (not recorded which). The receptors were gathered from a woman aged 25 to 45 who had recovered from COVID-19.

The V and J genes are TRBV11-2 and TRBJ2-5, with 10 bases that match TRBD2. The J segment lost 5 bases and the V segment lost 0 bases, leaving 3 bases of the junction unmatched. The CDR3 has 15 amino acids. Germline V lookup: CDR1 SGHAT, CDR2 FQNNGV. The CDR3 DNA follows: TGTGCCAGCAGCTTAGATTCTAGCGGGGGTGAGACCCAGTACTTC. It yields the protein CASSLDSSGGETQYF. The variable domain in full, with the rest retrieved from reference TRBV11-2 and TRBJ2-5, is EAGVAQSPRYKIIEKRQSVAFWCNPISGHATLYWYQQILGQGPKLLIQFQNNGVVDDSQLPKDRFSAERLKGVDSTLKIQPAKLEDSAVYLCASSLDSSGGETQYFGPGTRLLVL.

As DNA, the CDR3 is TGTGCCAGCAGCGTAGTACGAGAGGCGGGGAATGAGCAGTTCTTC. It translates to CASSVVREAGNEQFF. The J gene is TRBJ2-1, the V gene TRBV9; possible D gene TRBD2, 6 bases. CDR1 is SGDLS and CDR2 is YYNGEE in the germline V gene. The CDR3 sequence is 15 residues long. Trimming pared 0 bases from V and 7 bases from J, leaving 14 bases between.

The V and J genes are TRBV12-3 or TRBV12-4 and TRBJ2-7; TRBD2 might be the D (6 bases). The CDR3 is 13 residues long. Trimming took off 3 bases at V and 7 bases at J, with 13 bases between the two ends. CDR3: CASSFGGWREQYF. The CDR3 DNA sequence: TGTGCCAGCAGTTTCGGAGGGTGGAGGGAGCAGTACTTC.

The gene calls are TRBV5-8 and TRBJ1-5; 7 nucleotides align to TRBD1. CDR1 and CDR2 (germline): SGHTS, YDEGEE. J gave up 0 bases and V 5 bases, and 5 bases lay outside the gene matches. This CDR3 comprises 15 residues. CDR3 nucleotide sequence: TGTGCCAGCAGGCGGTGGACAGGTAGCAATCAGCCCCAGCATTTT. Its translation: CASRRWTGSNQPQHF.

There are a few counts of this clone. The CDR3 nucleotides are TGTGCCAGCAGCTCACAGCGGACTAGTGTAGCTAATGAAAAACTGTTTTTT. Residues: CASSSQRTSVANEKLFF. The V and J genes are TRBV7-8 and TRBJ1-4; D call uncertain. This CDR3 has 17 amino acids. The germline V and J ends were trimmed by 4 bases and 3 bases, with 18 bases remaining between them. The germline V gene has CDR1 SGHVS and CDR2 FQNEAQ.

This sequence joins TRBV9 and TRBJ2-7; TRBD1 aligns across 9 bases. This CDR3 contains 16 residues. Germline assignment: CDR1 SGDLS and CDR2 YYNGEE. The trim removed 4 bases at V and 0 bases at J, leaving 8 bases unmatched. The CDR3 loop reads CASSTSGDRVSYEQYF. As DNA, the CDR3 is TGTGCCAGCAGCACCTCGGGGGACAGGGTCTCCTACGAGCAGTACTTC.

This clone was counted only a few times. The chain recombines TRBV7-8 with TRBJ1-3; 9 positions match TRBD1. CDR1 and CDR2 (germline): SGHVS, FQNEAQ. The CDR3 totals 16 residues. The junction had 4 bases not matched to a gene; V was cut back by 4 bases and J by 0 bases. CDR3 nucleotides: TGTGCCAGCAGCTCGGACAGGGGTTTCTCTGGAAACACCATATATTTT. Its translation is CASSSDRGFSGNTIYF.

V usage is TRBV19 and J usage is TRBJ1-1; D may be TRBD1 (5 bases). V shed 7 bases and J shed 7 bases, with 16 bases lying between them. The CDR3 is 13 residues long. Germline assignment: CDR1 LNHDA and CDR2 SQIVND (reference sequence). CDR3 in amino acids: CASMPGMKDEAFF. The CDR3 bases are TGTGCCAGTATGCCAGGGATGAAGGATGAAGCTTTCTTT. The variable domain in full, with the rest retrieved from reference TRBV19 and TRBJ1-1, is DGGITQSPKYLFRKEGQNVTLSCEQNLNHDAMYWYRQDPGQGLRLIYYSQIVNDFQKGDIAEGYSVSREKKESFPLTVTSAQKNPTAFYLCASMPGMKDEAFFGQGTRLTVV.

The chain couples TRBV10-2 to TRBJ2-1; 10 bases map to TRBD2. There are 13 residues in the CDR3. Germline V gene data show CDR1 as WSHSY and CDR2 as SAAADI. J was trimmed by 9 bases and V by 7 bases; bases with no gene match: 6. The CDR3 here is CASKRGGFGEQFF. DNA of the CDR3: TGCGCCAGCAAGCGGGGGGGCTTTGGTGAGCAGTTCTTC.

This chain connects TRBV24-1 to TRBJ1-1, with 7 nucleotides matching TRBD1. The V gene's germline CDR1 is KGHDR and CDR2 SFDVKD. The CDR3 spans 13 residues. V lost 9 bases, J lost 1 base, and 4 bases stayed unmatched. Written as DNA, the CDR3 is TGTGCCACCCGACAGGGCCCGAACACTGAAGCTTTCTTT. Translated: CATRQGPNTEAFF.

The genes are TRBV6-2 or TRBV6-3 and TRBJ2-7; the match to TRBD1 covers 7 bases. In germline, CDR1 is MNHEY, CDR2 SVGEGT. Trimming cost V 2 bases and J 7 bases; bases outside gene matches: 11. The CDR3 length is 15 residues. The CDR3 nucleotides read TGTGCCAGCAGTTACAGGCAGCGAGCAGGGGGAGAGCAGTACTTC. This sequence encodes CASSYRQRAGGEQYF.

This chain connects TRBV9 to TRBJ2-3; the D is unclear. V lost 2 bases to trimming and J lost 11 bases, with 18 bases between them. The CDR3 runs to 14 residues. CDR1 is SGDLS, CDR2 YYNGEE, per germline. The chain's CDR3 is CASSVDTILVGQYF. CDR3 in DNA: TGTGCCAGCAGCGTTGACACCATTCTCGTGGGGCAGTATTTT.

This chain links TRBV2 with TRBJ1-2; 8 bases map to TRBD1. There are 13 residues in the CDR3. Germline assignment: CDR1 SNHLY and CDR2 FYNNEI. V lost 4 bases to trimming and J lost 4 bases; unmatched junction nucleotides: 2. This CDR3 reads CASSGGTGYGYTF. CDR3 DNA sequence: TGTGCCAGCAGTGGGGGGACAGGCTATGGCTACACCTTC.

The DNA for the CDR3 is TGTGCCAGCAGGCGACAGCTTCTTGGCTATGGCTACACCTTC. It codes for CASRRQLLGYGYTF. This sequence joins TRBV6-5 and TRBJ1-2, with D possibly being TRBD1 (5 bases). V dropped 6 bases and J dropped 4 bases, with 15 bases sitting between them. CDR3 length equals 14 residues. In germline, CDR1 is MNHEY, CDR2 SVGAGI.

V gene TRBV14 combines with J gene TRBJ1-4; D unclear. This CDR3 comprises 13 residues. Trimming left V 5 bases short and J 8 bases short, with 12 bases between. Germline-derived CDR1 and CDR2 are SGHDN and FVKESK. This chain's CDR3 is CASSAGPVEKLFF. The CDR3 nucleotides are TGTGCCAGCAGCGCGGGCCCGGTCGAAAAACTGTTTTTT.

The V and J genes are TRBV29-1 and TRBJ2-7, with D possibly being TRBD1 (5 bases). This CDR3 contains 12 residues. Germline V CDR1 and CDR2: SQVTM, ANQGSEA. The ends were cut back, 6 bases at V and 4 bases at J, with 13 bases in the middle. The CDR3 DNA follows: TGCAGCGTCCGGAACACAGGATACGAGCAGTACTTC. Its protein is CSVRNTGYEQYF.

CDR3 region: CASSLEGGGSPYNEQFF. CDR3 DNA sequence: TGCGCCAGCAGCTTGGAGGGCGGGGGCTCACCCTACAATGAGCAGTTCTTC. V usage is TRBV5-1 and J usage is TRBJ2-1, with D tentatively TRBD2 (7 bases). Between the trimmed V and J ends, which lost 0 bases and 2 bases, there was a span of 15 bases. Germline V gene sequence: CDR1 SGHRS, CDR2 YFSETQ. The CDR3 is 17 amino acids.

The chain couples TRBV19 to TRBJ2-5, with 8 bases fitting TRBD1. V dropped 6 bases and J dropped 4; count of bases not matched to a gene: 10. CDR1 is LNHDA, CDR2 SQIVND, per germline (reference sequence). The CDR3 extends over 15 amino acids. Here the CDR3 DNA reads TGTGCCAGTAGAACCGGACAGGGCGCGAGAGAGACCCAGTACTTC. It codes for CASRTGQGARETQYF. Filled out from reference TRBV19 and TRBJ2-5, the complete variable domain reads DGGITQSPKYLFRKEGQNVTLSCEQNLNHDAMYWYRQDPGQGLRLIYYSQIVNDFQKGDIAEGYSVSREKKESFPLTVTSAQKNPTAFYLCASRTGQGARETQYFGPGTRLLVL.

The rearrangement uses TRBV4-3 and TRBJ2-1, with TRBD2 as a possible D gene (7 bases). This CDR3 is 17 amino acids long. Trimming cost V 0 bases and J 0 bases, with 12 bases left between them. The germline CDR1 and CDR2 sequences are LGHNA and YSLEER. The CDR3 DNA is TGCGCCAGCAGCCAAGATGGGAGGGGGGGCTCCTACAATGAGCAGTTCTTC. Protein product: CASSQDGRGGSYNEQFF.

This clone was observed a few times. This sequence joins TRBV5-6 and TRBJ1-2; 7 bases match TRBD1. The CDR3 loop spans 15 amino acids. CDR1 SGHDT and CDR2 YYEEEE come from the germline V gene. The J segment lost 4 bases and the V segment lost 4 bases, leaving 10 bases of the junction unmatched. DNA for the CDR3: TGTGCCAGCAGCCAGTATGACAGGGACGGCTATGGCTACACCTTC. It translates to CASSQYDRDGYGYTF.

The chain employs TRBV4-3 and TRBJ1-3; D uncertain. CDR1 is LGHNA, CDR2 YSLEER, per germline. This CDR3 is 17 amino acids long. The V end was cut by 0 bases, the J end by 0 bases, with 12 bases between. CDR3 residues: CASSQEWQASSGNTIYF. The CDR3 nucleotides read TGCGCCAGCAGCCAAGAATGGCAGGCGAGCTCTGGAAACACCATATATTTT.

On this clone: The junction departs from germline at one end; a sequencing error may be responsible. CDR3 in DNA: TGTGCCAGCTCAACACCCTCAGTGCAGGGTGCGGCTGAAGCTTTCTTT. As protein: CASSTPSVQGAAEAFF. This chain links TRBV18 with TRBJ1-1; D possibly corresponds to TRBD1 (5 bases). Germline CDR1 reads KGHSH; CDR2 reads LQKENI. There are 16 residues in the CDR3. The variable domain in full, completed from reference TRBV18 and TRBJ1-1, reads NAGVMQNPRHLVRRRGQEARLRCSPMKGHSHVYWYRQLPEEGLKFMVYLQKENIIDESGMPKERFSAEFPKEGPSILRIQQVVRGDSAAYFCASSTPSVQGAAEAFFGQGTRLTVV.

The chain has TRBV27 and TRBJ1-2; TRBD1 might be the D (6 bases). Germline V gives CDR1 MNHEY, CDR2 SMNVEV (reference sequence). The V end was cut by 5 bases, the J end by 6 bases, with 19 bases between. This CDR3 is 15 amino acids long. The CDR3 spells CASSIAQGPLDGYTF. CDR3 nucleotides: TGTGCCAGCAGTATTGCACAGGGACCCCTGGATGGCTACACCTTC.

The genes are TRBV5-1 and TRBJ2-5, with 12 bases aligning to TRBD2. Germline CDR1 and CDR2: SGHRS and YFSETQ. The CDR3 length is 17 residues. V lost 4 bases and J lost 5; bases outside the gene matches: 12. The CDR3 is CASSALTSGGQGETQYF. For the CDR3, the DNA is TGCGCCAGCAGCGCACTGACTAGCGGGGGCCAGGGGGAGACCCAGTACTTC.

The chain has TRBV3-1 (or the pseudogene TRBV3-2) and TRBJ2-7, with D maybe TRBD1 (5 bases). The CDR3 is made up of 14 amino acids. CDR1 and CDR2 from the germline V gene are LGHDT and YNNKEL (reference sequence). Trimming cost V 1 base and J 2 bases, with 9 bases left between them. This CDR3 reads CASSQGQFPYEQYF. Written as DNA, the CDR3 is TGTGCCAGCAGCCAAGGACAGTTTCCCTACGAGCAGTACTTC.

As DNA, the CDR3 is TGTGCCAGCTCACCGAGCGGGACTCAGGTTGATGGCTACACCTTC. Its translation: CASSPSGTQVDGYTF. The chain recombines TRBV18 with TRBJ1-2; a weak D match, TRBD1 (5 bases). Germline-derived CDR1 and CDR2 are KGHSH and LQKENI. This CDR3 region has 15 residues. The germline V and J ends were trimmed by 3 bases and 6 bases, with 17 bases remaining between them. Full variable domain (outside the CDR3, taken from reference TRBV18 and TRBJ1-2): NAGVMQNPRHLVRRRGQEARLRCSPMKGHSHVYWYRQLPEEGLKFMVYLQKENIIDESGMPKERFSAEFPKEGPSILRIQQVVRGDSAAYFCASSPSGTQVDGYTFGSGTRLTVV.

The chain combines TRBV28 with TRBJ1-5; 9 nucleotides line up with TRBD1. V lost 4 bases, J lost 4 bases, and 5 bases stayed unmatched. The CDR3 is 15 residues long. Germline V gives CDR1 MDHEN, CDR2 SYDVKM. Here the CDR3 DNA reads TGTGCCAGCAGTTCCGGACAGGGGATTAATCAGCCCCAGCATTTT. Encoded protein: CASSSGQGINQPQHF.

The gene calls are TRBV27 and TRBJ1-1; D uncertain. Trimming removed 1 base from V and 2 bases from J, with 8 bases in between. Germline-derived CDR1 and CDR2 are MNHEY and SMNVEV (reference sequence). The CDR3 spans 14 residues. CDR3 in amino acids: CASSLYEGNTEAFF. Written as DNA, the CDR3 is TGTGCCAGCAGTTTATACGAGGGCAACACTGAAGCTTTCTTT.

The chain recombines TRBV21-1 with TRBJ1-1. TRBV21-1 constitutes a pseudogene. The CDR3 has 14 residues. CDR3 region: CASILREKNTEAFF. CDR3 DNA: TGTGCCAGCATCCTGAGAGAGAAGAACACTGAAGCTTTCTTT.

The rearrangement uses TRBV5-4 and TRBJ2-5, with 12 bases that match TRBD2. The CDR3 is 14 amino acids. Germline CDR1 SGHNT, CDR2 YYREEE (reference sequence). V dropped 4 bases and J dropped 5; count of bases not matched to a gene: 3. This CDR3 reads CASSPGTSGETQYF. CDR3 sequence (DNA): TGTGCCAGCAGCCCAGGGACTAGCGGGGAGACCCAGTACTTC.